The source of this T cell receptor (beta chain) is a study of control samples from healthy donors and cancer patients. The CDR3 is made up of 13 amino acids. Trimming took 4 bases from V and 6 from J, leaving 10 bases between them. Germline assignment: CDR1 MNHEY and CDR2 SMNVEV (reference sequence). Profiling relied on immunoSEQ multiplex PCR, and the TCRdb table lists in-frame clones only, not all of them. The sample has tens of thousands of clones; 85% to 90% are singletons. The chain has TRBV27 and TRBJ1-5; D might be TRBD1 (5 bases). The receptor was isolated from an older woman in good health. The sample consisted of blood. The DNA of the CDR3 is TGTGCCAGCAGTTGGCAGGGAGGTCAGCCCCAGCATTTT. Protein product: CASSWQGGQPQHF.